Listed here are 28 T cell receptor beta chains from one sample, sequenced in a study of blood T cells in healthy people across ages. Combining a sample-barcoded 5' primer with a J-beta primer mix, a second PCR ran for about 7 to 11 cycles. From the 5' RACE reads, TCRdb called clonotypes with MiXCR, one entry per CDR3 protein. The sample consists of 850,000 to 950,000 distinct CDR3 sequences, roughly 26% of them appearing once. Sequenced material: blood. These receptors all come from an elderly woman in good health.

The chain links TRBV7-2 to TRBJ2-7, with D possibly TRBD2 on 5 matching bases. The CDR3 is made up of 13 amino acids. V was trimmed by 6 bases and J by 7 bases, leaving 16 bases between them. Germline-derived CDR1 and CDR2 are SGHTA and FQGNSA. CDR3 sequence (DNA): TGTGCCAGCAGGCCCGGGATTAATGATGAGCAGTACTTC. It is translated as CASRPGINDEQYF.

This clonotype was seen repeatedly, ten times or more. The chain uses TRBV12-3 or TRBV12-4 and TRBJ2-3; 9 nucleotides line up with TRBD1. The CDR3 sequence is 15 residues long. The ends lost 5 bases at V and 2 bases at J; junction bases unmatched: 5. CDR3 DNA sequence: TGTGCCAGCAGTAAGGGACAGGGCATCACAGATACGCAGTATTTT. It is translated as CASSKGQGITDTQYF.

This chain joins TRBV2 and TRBJ2-2; tentatively, D is TRBD2 (5 bases). CDR3 size: 13 residues. Trimming shortened V by 6 bases and J by 3 bases, and 8 bases separated the two germline ends. Germline CDR1 reads SNHLY; CDR2 reads FYNNEI. CDR3 coding DNA: TGTGCCAGCAGACCGCGGGACACCGGGGAGCTGTTTTTT. As protein: CASRPRDTGELFF.

This chain uses TRBV7-2 with TRBJ1-2, with D uncertain. Germline V gene lookup returns CDR1 SGHTA and CDR2 FQGNSA. The CDR3 contains 13 residues. V gave up 6 bases and J gave up 2 bases, with 10 bases separating them. For the CDR3, the DNA is TGTGCCAGCAGACCCGCTGACAACTATGGCTACACCTTC. Its translation: CASRPADNYGYTF. Supplemented by reference TRBV7-2 and TRBJ1-2, the full variable domain reads GAGVSQSPSNKVTEKGKDVELRCDPISGHTALYWYRQSLGQGLEFLIYFQGNSAPDKSGLPSDRFSAERTGGSVSTLTIQRTQQEDSAVYLCASRPADNYGYTFGSGTRLTVV.

The chain uses TRBV2 and TRBJ2-1; 14 bases line up with TRBD2. The germline gives CDR1 SNHLY, CDR2 FYNNEI. This CDR3 is 18 amino acids long. V was clipped by 4 bases and J by 4 bases; unmatched bases: 9. In DNA, the CDR3 is TGTGCCAGCAGTGGGATGAGCCGACTAGCGGGGGGGTACAATGAGCAGTTCTTC. Translation: CASSGMSRLAGGYNEQFF.

Concerning this clonotype: An end of the junction does not agree with germline; a read error may underlie this. This chain links TRBV6-2 or TRBV6-3 with TRBJ2-5; 7 bases align to TRBD1. The end of the DNA aligns better with TRBJ2-1, so the J call may be wrong. The CDR3 sequence is 14 residues long. The germline V gene encodes CDR1 MNHEY and CDR2 SVGEGT. In DNA form, the CDR3 reads TGTGCCGGCAGCTCTAGACAGGGTCCGGAGACCCAGTTCTTC. Protein: CAGSSRQGPETQFF.

In this sample, this clonotype turned up many times. The chain recombines TRBV7-6 with TRBJ2-5; 8 positions match TRBD2. CDR1 is SGHVS and CDR2 is FNYEAQ in the germline V gene. Losses at the gene ends were 5 bases for V and 2 bases for J; bases not matched to a gene: 10. The CDR3 contains 16 residues. CDR3 region: CASSPGVAGLQETQYF. CDR3 in DNA: TGTGCCAGCAGCCCCGGGGTAGCGGGGCTACAAGAGACCCAGTACTTC.

V and J are TRBV18 and TRBJ1-1; 7 bases align to TRBD1. V was clipped by 5 bases and J by 7 bases; unmatched bases: 4. The germline V gene has CDR1 KGHSH and CDR2 LQKENI. The CDR3 sequence is 12 residues long. The CDR3 DNA reads TGTGCCAGCTCATCCCGGACAGGTGAAGCTTTCTTT. This encodes CASSSRTGEAFF. Drawing the rest from reference TRBV18 and TRBJ1-1, the complete variable domain is NAGVMQNPRHLVRRRGQEARLRCSPMKGHSHVYWYRQLPEEGLKFMVYLQKENIIDESGMPKERFSAEFPKEGPSILRIQQVVRGDSAAYFCASSSRTGEAFFGQGTRLTVV.

This clonotype was seen ten or more times. The chain couples TRBV21-1 to TRBJ1-5. TRBV21-1 represents a pseudogene. The CDR3 sequence is 16 residues long. The CDR3: CASSKVGIPSNQPQHF. CDR3 sequence (DNA): TGTGCCAGCAGCAAAGTGGGGATCCCTAGCAATCAGCCCCAGCATTTT.

This clonotype appeared many times. This chain uses TRBV10-3 with TRBJ2-3; 9 nucleotides match TRBD1. The germline gives CDR1 ENHRY, CDR2 SYGVKD. There are 15 residues in the CDR3. With 5 bases clipped from V and 4 bases from J, the junction kept 7 bases outside the gene matches. The DNA of the CDR3 is TGTGCCATCAGTTGGGGGGGACAGGGCGCAGATACGCAGTATTTT. Its translation: CAISWGGQGADTQYF.

In the case of this clonotype: A much more abundant neighbour one base away suggests this may be a read error. The DNA of the CDR3 is TGCAGTGCTAGTCTACGGTACAATGAGCAGTACTTC. Protein: CSASLRYNEQYF. The chain employs TRBV20-1 and TRBJ2-7; the D is unclear. The germline CDR1 and CDR2 sequences are DFQATT and SNEGSKA (reference sequence). Trimming took off 3 bases at V and 7 bases at J, with 13 bases between the two ends. The CDR3 runs 12 residues.

J is TRBJ1-1 and V is TRBV7-9; no firm D call. CDR3 length equals 15 residues. V was shortened by 4 bases and J by 6 bases, with 18 bases between the two germline ends. Germline V gives CDR1 SEHNR, CDR2 FQNEAQ (reference sequence). The DNA for the CDR3 is TGTGCCAGCAGCTCTGACCTACAGCTCTCAGCTGAAGCTTTCTTT. Protein: CASSSDLQLSAEAFF.

This clonotype occurred many times. J is TRBJ2-4 and V is TRBV12-3 or TRBV12-4; D remains ambiguous. CDR3 length: 15 residues. Trimming cost V 5 bases and J 3 bases, with 14 bases left between them. The CDR3 is CASSPLGLSKNIQYF. The CDR3 DNA reads TGTGCCAGCAGTCCTCTCGGGCTCAGCAAAAACATTCAGTACTTC.

This clonotype has at least ten counts. This chain connects TRBV12-3 or TRBV12-4 to TRBJ2-5; D is uncertain. With 1 base removed from V and 5 bases from J, the gap between germline ends came to 11 bases. The CDR3 contains 14 residues. The CDR3 DNA sequence: TGTGCCAGCAGTTTAGTACAGACCGCGGAGACCCAGTACTTC. Residues: CASSLVQTAETQYF.

The chain employs TRBV7-2 and TRBJ2-1; D remains unclear. The CDR3 has 10 amino acids. The V gene's germline CDR1 is SGHTA and CDR2 FQGNSA. Trimming took off 1 base at V and 15 bases at J, with 7 bases between the two ends. This CDR3 is CASSLEGGFF. The CDR3 DNA is TGTGCCAGCAGCTTAGAGGGCGGGTTCTTC. Full variable domain (missing parts from reference TRBV7-2 and TRBJ2-1): GAGVSQSPSNKVTEKGKDVELRCDPISGHTALYWYRQSLGQGLEFLIYFQGNSAPDKSGLPSDRFSAERTGGSVSTLTIQRTQQEDSAVYLCASSLEGGFFGPGTRLTVL.

Comments on this clonotype: A much larger clone differs from this one at a single base, so this may be a read error. The rearrangement joins TRBV27 to TRBJ1-2; no reliable D call. The CDR3 is 14 amino acids. V lost 0 bases and J lost 8, with 13 bases in between. Per germline, CDR1 MNHEY and CDR2 SMNVEV (reference sequence). The CDR3 bases are TGTGCCAGCAGTTTATCGGGAGATGGAAGGGGCTACACCTTC. Translated: CASSLSGDGRGYTF.

The chain links TRBV7-8 to TRBJ2-7, with D perhaps TRBD1 or TRBD2 (5 bases each). V lost 5 bases, J lost 7 bases, and 30 bases lay in between. This CDR3 region has 18 residues. CDR1 is SGHVS, CDR2 FQNEAQ, per germline. CDR3 protein: CASSVPRPGTDLDNEQYF. The CDR3 region has the DNA TGTGCCAGCAGCGTCCCCCGCCCCGGGACCGATTTAGACAATGAGCAGTACTTC.

V and J are TRBV4-1 and TRBJ2-7; D gene unclear. Germline CDR1 reads MGHRA; CDR2 reads YSYEKL. This CDR3 comprises 13 residues. V was pared by 5 bases and J by 3 bases, with 11 bases between. CDR3 sequence (DNA): TGCGCCAGCAGCAGCACCCTGGGCTACGAGCAGTACTTC. This encodes CASSSTLGYEQYF.

The chain combines TRBV30 with TRBJ2-5, with D maybe TRBD1 (7 bases). The CDR3 contains 16 residues. The ends were cut back, 2 bases at V and 7 bases at J, with 23 bases in the middle. The V gene's germline CDR1 is GTSNPN and CDR2 SVGIG (reference sequence). The DNA for the CDR3 is TGTGCCTGGAGTCGGGATGGAGGGACAGCCCGGGGGACCCAGTACTTC. Residues: CAWSRDGGTARGTQYF. The complete variable domain, with remaining parts taken from reference TRBV30 and TRBJ2-5, reads SQTIHQWPATLVQPVGSPLSLECTVEGTSNPNLYWYRQAAGRGLQLLFYSVGIGQISSEVPQNLSASRPQDRQFILSSKKLLLSDSGFYLCAWSRDGGTARGTQYFGPGTRLLVL.

This clonotype was picked up a small number of times. This chain joins TRBV11-2 and TRBJ1-2; 8 bases line up with TRBD1. Germline V gene data show CDR1 as SGHAT and CDR2 as FQNNGV. CDR3 length equals 16 residues. V lost 5 bases, J lost 5 bases, and 13 bases stayed unmatched. The CDR3 coding sequence is TGTGCCAGCAGCGATCCCCATAGGACAGGGCCGTATGGCTACACCTTC. It specifies CASSDPHRTGPYGYTF.

This clonotype has only a few counts. The V gene is TRBV6-2 or TRBV6-3, the J gene TRBJ1-1, with D possibly TRBD1 on 6 matching bases. Germline assignment: CDR1 MNHEY and CDR2 SVGEGT. V was trimmed by 8 bases and J by 1 base, leaving 14 bases between them. CDR3 size: 14 residues. The CDR3 nucleotides are TGTGCCAGCTGGACAGTCTCACGGAACACTGAAGCTTTCTTT. Protein: CASWTVSRNTEAFF.

V gene TRBV12-3 or TRBV12-4 combines with J gene TRBJ1-2; D perhaps matches TRBD1 (5 bases). CDR3 length equals 13 residues. The germline V and J ends were trimmed by 2 bases and 10 bases, with 14 bases remaining between them. This chain's CDR3 is CASSLRGYDDYTF. In nucleotides, the CDR3 is TGTGCCAGCAGTTTACGGGGGTACGATGACTACACCTTC.

The CDR3 reads CASSADRGLGEQFF. CDR3 sequence (DNA): TGTGCCAGCAGCGCAGACAGGGGGTTGGGTGAGCAGTTCTTC. The V call is TRBV5-5, the J call TRBJ2-1; 9 bases line up with TRBD1. Germline-derived CDR1 and CDR2 are SGHKS and YYEKEE (reference sequence). This CDR3 is built from 14 residues. With V trimmed by 4 bases and J by 9 bases, 8 bases remained unmatched.

There are a few counts of this clonotype. This clone may be a read error of a much larger clone one base away. V is TRBV7-9 and J is TRBJ2-1, with D perhaps matching TRBD2 (6 bases). The germline V gene encodes CDR1 SEHNR and CDR2 FQNEAQ (reference sequence). The V and J ends lost 0 bases and 13 bases respectively, with 19 bases between them. This CDR3 has 15 residues. CDR3 nucleotides: TGTGCCAGCAGCTTAGCGGCCGGGACTTCGGCGACCCAGTTCTTC. Its translation: CASSLAAGTSATQFF.

Points on this clonotype: The junction departs from the called germline gene at one end, perhaps through a read error. The CDR3 here is CAGSEAGLLPQHF. The CDR3 region has the DNA TGTGCCGGCAGTGAAGCAGGGCTTCTGCCCCAGCATTTT. The V gene is TRBV6-1, the J gene TRBJ1-5; possibly TRBD1 for D (5 bases). Germline values: CDR1 MNHNS, CDR2 SASEGT. CDR3 length: 13 amino acids.

The chain combines TRBV4-3 with TRBJ2-1, with TRBD1 matching 8 bases. This CDR3 contains 15 residues. From germline, CDR1 is LGHNA and CDR2 YSLEER. J was trimmed by 5 bases and V by 3 bases; bases with no gene match: 6. The CDR3 DNA follows: TGCGCCAGCAGCCACGCAGACAGGGGAAACAATGAGCAGTTCTTC. Translated, it gives CASSHADRGNNEQFF.

The chain employs TRBV7-8 and TRBJ2-7, with 7 bases fitting TRBD1. The V and J ends lost 5 bases and 0 bases, in that order; junction bases with no gene match: 7. The CDR3 has 15 residues. Germline loops: CDR1 SGHVS, CDR2 FQNEAQ. The CDR3 protein is CASSPWTGPSYEQYF. In nucleotides, the CDR3 is TGTGCCAGCAGCCCTTGGACAGGTCCCTCCTACGAGCAGTACTTC.

V gene TRBV15 combines with J gene TRBJ1-6; D gene uncertain. The V end was cut by 1 base, the J end by 5 bases, with 6 bases between. The CDR3 is 14 amino acids. Germline V CDR1 and CDR2: LNHNV, YYDKDF (reference sequence). For the CDR3, the DNA is TGTGCCACCAGCAGAGTCAGGAATAATTCACCCCTCCACTTT. Translation: CATSRVRNNSPLHF.